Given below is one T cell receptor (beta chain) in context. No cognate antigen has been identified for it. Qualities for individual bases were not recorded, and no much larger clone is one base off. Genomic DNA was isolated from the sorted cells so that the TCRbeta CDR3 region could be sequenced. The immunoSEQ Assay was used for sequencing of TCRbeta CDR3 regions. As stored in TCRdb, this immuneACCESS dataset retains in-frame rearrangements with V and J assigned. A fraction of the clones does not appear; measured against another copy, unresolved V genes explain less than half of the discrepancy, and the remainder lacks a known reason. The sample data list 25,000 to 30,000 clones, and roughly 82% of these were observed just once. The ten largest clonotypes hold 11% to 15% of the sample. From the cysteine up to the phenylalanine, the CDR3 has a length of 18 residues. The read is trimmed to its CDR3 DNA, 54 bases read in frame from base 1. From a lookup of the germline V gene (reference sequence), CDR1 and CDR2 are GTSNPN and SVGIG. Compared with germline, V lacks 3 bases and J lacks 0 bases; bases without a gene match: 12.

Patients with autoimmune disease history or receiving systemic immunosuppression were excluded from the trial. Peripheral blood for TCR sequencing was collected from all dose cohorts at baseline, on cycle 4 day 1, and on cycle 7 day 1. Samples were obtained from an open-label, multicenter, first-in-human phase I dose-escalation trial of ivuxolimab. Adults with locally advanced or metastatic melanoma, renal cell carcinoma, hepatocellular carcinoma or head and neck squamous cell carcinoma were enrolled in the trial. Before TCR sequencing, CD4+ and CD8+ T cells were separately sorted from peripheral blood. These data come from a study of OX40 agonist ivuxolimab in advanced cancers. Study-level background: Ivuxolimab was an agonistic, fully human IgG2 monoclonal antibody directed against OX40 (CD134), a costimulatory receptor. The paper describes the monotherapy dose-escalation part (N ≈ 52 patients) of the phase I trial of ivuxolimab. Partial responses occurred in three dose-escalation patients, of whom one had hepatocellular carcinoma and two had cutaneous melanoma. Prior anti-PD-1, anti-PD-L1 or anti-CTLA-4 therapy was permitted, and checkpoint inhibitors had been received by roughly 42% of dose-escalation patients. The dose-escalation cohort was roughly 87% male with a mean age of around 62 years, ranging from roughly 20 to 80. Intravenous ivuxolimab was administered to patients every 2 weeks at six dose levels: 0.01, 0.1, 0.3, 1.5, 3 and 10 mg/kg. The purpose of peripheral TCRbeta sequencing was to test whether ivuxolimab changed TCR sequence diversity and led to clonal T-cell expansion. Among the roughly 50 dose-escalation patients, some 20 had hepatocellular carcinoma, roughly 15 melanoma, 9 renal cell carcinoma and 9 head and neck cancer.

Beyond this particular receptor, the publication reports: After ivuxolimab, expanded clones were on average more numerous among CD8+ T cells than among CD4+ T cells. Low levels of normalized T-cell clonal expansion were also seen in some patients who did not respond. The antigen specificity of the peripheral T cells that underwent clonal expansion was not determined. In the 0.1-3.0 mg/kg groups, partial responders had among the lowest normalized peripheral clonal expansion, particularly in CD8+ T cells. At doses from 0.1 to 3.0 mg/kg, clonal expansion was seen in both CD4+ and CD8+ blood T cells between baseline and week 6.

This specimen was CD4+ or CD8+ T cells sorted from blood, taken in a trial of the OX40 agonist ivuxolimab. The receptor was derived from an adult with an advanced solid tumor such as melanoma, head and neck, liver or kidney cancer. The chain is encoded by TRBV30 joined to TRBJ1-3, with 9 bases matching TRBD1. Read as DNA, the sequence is TGTGCCTGGAGCAGCCTTCCGCGGGACAGGGACTCTGGAAACACCATATATTTT. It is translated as CAWSSLPRDRDSGNTIYF.